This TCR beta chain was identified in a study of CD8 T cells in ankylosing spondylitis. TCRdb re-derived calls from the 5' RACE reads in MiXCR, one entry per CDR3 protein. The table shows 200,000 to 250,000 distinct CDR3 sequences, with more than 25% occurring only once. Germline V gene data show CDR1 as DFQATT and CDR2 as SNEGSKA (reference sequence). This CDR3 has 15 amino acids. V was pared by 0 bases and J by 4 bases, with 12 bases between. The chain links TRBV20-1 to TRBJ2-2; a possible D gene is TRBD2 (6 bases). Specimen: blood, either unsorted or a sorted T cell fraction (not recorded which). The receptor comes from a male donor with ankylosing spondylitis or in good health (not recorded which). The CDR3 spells CSARDRGLRTGELFF. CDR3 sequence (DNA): TGCAGTGCTAGAGATCGGGGACTCCGCACCGGGGAGCTGTTTTTT.